These 25 T cell receptor beta chains were all obtained from the same sample, sequenced in a study of T-cell memory formation after mild COVID-19. Each CDR3 protein gets one entry after TCRdb re-called the 5' RACE reads with MiXCR. The sample shows approximately 500,000 distinct CDR3 sequences, roughly 25% of them seen only once. Specimen: PBMCs or a T cell subset sorted from them (not recorded which). These receptors were collected from an adult woman who had mild COVID-19 (a few samples of this study predate the infection). Cell type and time point are not known.

The chain recombines TRBV4-1 with TRBJ2-6; TRBD1 aligns across 12 bases. V dropped 2 bases and J dropped 3; count of bases not matched to a gene: 8. The V gene's germline CDR1 is MGHRA and CDR2 YSYEKL. This CDR3 comprises 19 residues. CDR3 protein: CASSQFYGTGGVGANVLTF. As DNA, the CDR3 is TGCGCCAGCAGCCAATTCTACGGGACAGGGGGCGTTGGGGCCAACGTCCTGACTTTC.

The gene calls are TRBV7-3 and TRBJ2-1; 10 bases agree with TRBD2. CDR3 length: 16 amino acids. Germline V gene sequence: CDR1 SGHTA, CDR2 FQGTGA. Trimming took 1 base from V and 5 from J; bases not matched to a gene: 5. The CDR3 here is CASSLRAGGLHNEQFF. The CDR3 coding sequence is TGTGCCAGCAGCTTAAGAGCGGGGGGGTTACACAATGAGCAGTTCTTC.

Only a few counts were recorded for this clonotype. V usage is TRBV20-1 and J usage is TRBJ2-2; unclear D gene. This CDR3 contains 12 residues. V gave up 4 bases and J gave up 5 bases, with 8 bases separating them. In germline, CDR1 is DFQATT, CDR2 SNEGSKA (reference sequence). CDR3 in DNA: TGCAGTGCTATTTTCGAGACCGGGGAGCTGTTTTTT. As protein: CSAIFETGELFF.

The V gene is TRBV5-5, the J gene TRBJ2-7; the D gene could be TRBD1 or TRBD2 (5 bases each). The V end lost 5 bases, the J end lost 2 bases, and 11 bases lay between the germline ends. Germline loops: CDR1 SGHKS, CDR2 YYEKEE (reference sequence). The CDR3 extends over 13 amino acids. The CDR3 sequence: CASRPGPAYEQYF. The CDR3 nucleotides read TGTGCCAGCAGGCCGGGACCAGCCTACGAGCAGTACTTC. The complete variable domain, with remaining parts taken from reference TRBV5-5 and TRBJ2-7, reads DAGVTQSPTHLIKTRGQQVTLRCSPISGHKSVSWYQQVLGQGPQFIFQYYEKEERGRGNFPDRFSARQFPNYSSELNVNALLLGDSALYLCASRPGPAYEQYFGPGTRLTVT.

The chain combines TRBV12-3 or TRBV12-4 with TRBJ2-2; no reliable D call. The ends were cut back, 5 bases at V and 1 base at J, with 8 bases in the middle. The CDR3 consists of 14 residues. CDR3 protein: CASSPYRNTGELFF. The CDR3 region has the DNA TGTGCCAGCAGTCCATATAGGAACACCGGGGAGCTGTTTTTT.

This clonotype has just a few counts. The V call is TRBV29-1, the J call TRBJ1-2, with TRBD1 matching over 9 bases. V dropped 3 bases and J dropped 8; count of bases not matched to a gene: 4. The germline V gene encodes CDR1 SQVTM and CDR2 ANQGSEA. The CDR3 runs 12 residues. The chain's CDR3 is CSVDGDRGGYTF. The CDR3, as DNA: TGCAGCGTTGATGGAGACAGGGGGGGCTACACCTTC.

The rearrangement links TRBV20-1 to TRBJ1-6; unclear D gene. The CDR3 spans 14 residues. From germline, CDR1 is DFQATT and CDR2 SNEGSKA (reference sequence). V was cut by 0 bases and J by 7 bases, with 10 bases left in between. The CDR3 spells CSARDHSGNSPLHF. The CDR3 DNA follows: TGCAGTGCTAGAGATCACAGTGGAAATTCACCCCTCCACTTT.

The chain recombines TRBV5-1 with TRBJ2-2; TRBD2 might be the D (5 bases). V was trimmed by 3 bases and J by 1 base, leaving 10 bases between them. Looked up from germline, CDR1 is SGHRS and CDR2 is YFSETQ. This CDR3 region has 15 residues. CDR3 loop: CASSWRSGNTGELFF. The CDR3 DNA is TGCGCCAGCAGCTGGAGGTCAGGGAACACCGGGGAGCTGTTTTTT.

This clonotype was seen more than once but under ten times. The V call is TRBV10-3, the J call TRBJ2-7; 8 nucleotides match TRBD2. Germline CDR1 and CDR2: ENHRY and SYGVKD. Trimming at V came to 6 bases and at J to 3 bases, leaving 7 bases not matched to a gene. The CDR3 has 14 residues. In DNA form, the CDR3 reads TGTGCCATCAGCCATCCCGGGACTAGCTACGAGCAGTACTTC. Translated, it gives CAISHPGTSYEQYF.

This clonotype was found a few times. The rearrangement uses TRBV7-9 and TRBJ1-6; D remains ambiguous. In germline, CDR1 is SEHNR, CDR2 FQNEAQ (reference sequence). This CDR3 is 13 amino acids long. V dropped 1 base and J dropped 10 bases, with 8 bases sitting between them. CDR3 nucleotide sequence: TGTGCCAGCAGCTTAGTTCCAGAATCACCCCTCCACTTT. Translating gives CASSLVPESPLHF. Full variable domain (missing parts from reference TRBV7-9 and TRBJ1-6): DTGVSQNPRHKITKRGQNVTFRCDPISEHNRLYWYRQTLGQGPEFLTYFQNEAQLEKSRLLSDRFSAERPKGSFSTLEIQRTEQGDSAMYLCASSLVPESPLHFGNGTRLTVT.

The chain combines TRBV20-1 with TRBJ2-4, with TRBD1 as a possible D gene (5 bases). The CDR3 length is 15 residues. V was trimmed by 2 bases and J by 0 bases, leaving 11 bases between them. CDR1 is DFQATT, CDR2 SNEGSKA, per germline (reference sequence). Here the CDR3 reads CSARRGRIAKNIQYF. The DNA of the CDR3 is TGCAGTGCTAGAAGGGGCAGGATAGCCAAAAACATTCAGTACTTC.

This chain joins TRBV20-1 and TRBJ2-1, with TRBD2 identical over 9 bases. The CDR3 covers 17 residues. V dropped 5 bases and J dropped 3; count of bases not matched to a gene: 14. Germline CDR1 is DFQATT and CDR2 is SNEGSKA (reference sequence). The CDR3 loop reads CSAADPSGVFGYNEQFF. The CDR3 bases are TGCAGTGCTGCCGACCCTAGCGGGGTCTTTGGCTACAATGAGCAGTTCTTC.

This clonotype was counted between two and nine times. The chain employs TRBV6-6 and TRBJ2-3; D possibly corresponds to TRBD2 (6 bases). Germline-derived CDR1 and CDR2 are MNHNY and SVGAGI (reference sequence). V was pared by 5 bases and J by 4 bases, with 10 bases between. The CDR3 sequence is 13 residues long. CDR3 residues: CASSTPGADTQYF. In DNA, the CDR3 is TGTGCCAGCAGTACTCCGGGGGCAGATACGCAGTATTTT.

V and J are TRBV2 and TRBJ2-7; the D is unclear. The CDR3 runs 13 residues. Germline V gives CDR1 SNHLY, CDR2 FYNNEI. V was shortened by 6 bases and J by 4 bases, with 13 bases between the two germline ends. DNA of the CDR3: TGTGCCAGCAGCAACTCACAGACTTACGAGCAGTACTTC. This codes for CASSNSQTYEQYF. The complete variable domain, with remaining parts taken from reference TRBV2 and TRBJ2-7, reads EPEVTQTPSHQVTQMGQEVILRCVPISNHLYFYWYRQILGQKVEFLVSFYNNEISEKSEIFDDQFSVERPDGSNFTLKIRSTKLEDSAMYFCASSNSQTYEQYFGPGTRLTVT.

This chain joins TRBV15 and TRBJ2-3; 13 bases match TRBD2. Germline V gives CDR1 LNHNV, CDR2 YYDKDF (reference sequence). The trim removed 5 bases at V and 0 bases at J, leaving 8 bases unmatched. The CDR3 is 18 amino acids. CDR3 DNA: TGTGCCACCAGCCGACTAGCGGGGGGATTAACTAGCACAGATACGCAGTATTTT. Translating it yields CATSRLAGGLTSTDTQYF.

The chain employs TRBV7-9 and TRBJ2-7; 9 bases line up with TRBD2. The germline V gene has CDR1 SEHNR and CDR2 FQNEAQ (reference sequence). The CDR3 has 15 amino acids. V lost 5 bases and J lost 5; bases outside the gene matches: 10. In nucleotides, the CDR3 is TGTGCCAGCAGCGCAGAGGCCGGACTAGCGAACGAGCAGTACTTC. Protein sequence: CASSAEAGLANEQYF.

This clonotype occurred a few times. The V and J genes are TRBV6-1 and TRBJ2-5, with TRBD2 matching over 9 bases. The V and J ends lost 10 bases and 3 bases, in that order; junction bases with no gene match: 9. Germline V CDR1 and CDR2: MNHNS, SASEGT. This CDR3 is built from 14 residues. The chain's CDR3 is CATNLAGEEETQYF. CDR3 nucleotides: TGTGCCACTAACTTAGCGGGGGAGGAAGAGACCCAGTACTTC.

This clonotype appeared once. The chain recombines TRBV20-1 with TRBJ2-1, with unresolved D. Trimming removed 3 bases from V and 9 bases from J, with 9 bases in between. Germline CDR1 is DFQATT and CDR2 is SNEGSKA (reference sequence). The CDR3 extends over 11 amino acids. The CDR3 DNA sequence: TGCAGTGCTAGTACCCCTAGTGAGCAGTTCTTC. Its protein is CSASTPSEQFF.

In its sample, this clonotype was seen a few times. The chain uses TRBV7-6 and TRBJ2-7; TRBD2 agrees at 8 bases. V was pared by 1 base and J by 0 bases, with 8 bases of the junction left unmatched. The CDR3 contains 17 residues. CDR1 and CDR2 from the germline V gene are SGHVS and FNYEAQ. The CDR3 nucleotides read TGTGCCAGCAGCTTAGATCGTGAGCGGGGGACCTCCTACGAGCAGTACTTC. The encoded protein is CASSLDRERGTSYEQYF.

The table lists this clonotype with a few counts. This chain links TRBV23-1 with TRBJ2-5; 7 bases line up with TRBD2. Being an ORF, TRBV23-1 has a function that is uncertain. The CDR3 spans 14 residues. The junction had 7 bases not matched to a gene; V was cut back by 6 bases and J by 3 bases. This CDR3 is CASRLPAGEETQYF. The CDR3 DNA follows: TGCGCCAGCAGGTTACCGGCGGGGGAAGAGACCCAGTACTTC.

This clonotype was found a few times. The chain joins TRBV7-8 to TRBJ2-1; D gene unclear. Germline V gives CDR1 SGHVS, CDR2 FQNEAQ. The CDR3 has 17 residues. V was cut by 1 base and J by 3 bases, with 16 bases left in between. The CDR3: CASSLESSPRSYNEQFF. CDR3 DNA sequence: TGTGCCAGCAGCTTAGAGTCCTCTCCTAGGAGCTACAATGAGCAGTTCTTC.

The J gene is TRBJ2-3, the V gene TRBV9; perhaps TRBD1 as D (5 bases). V dropped 0 bases and J dropped 2 bases, with 10 bases sitting between them. From germline, CDR1 is SGDLS and CDR2 YYNGEE. The CDR3 is 15 amino acids. The CDR3 nucleotides are TGTGCCAGCAGCGTAGTCGGACACTTCACAGATACGCAGTATTTT. Its translation is CASSVVGHFTDTQYF.

The V gene is TRBV6-2 or TRBV6-3, the J gene TRBJ2-7; TRBD1 matches 9 bases. V was clipped by 4 bases and J by 6 bases; unmatched bases: 7. The CDR3 sequence is 14 residues long. CDR1 and CDR2 (germline): MNHEY, SVGEGT. The CDR3 coding sequence is TGTGCCAGCAGTTTATCCCGGGACAGGGTCGAGCAGTACTTC. It is translated as CASSLSRDRVEQYF.

The genes are TRBV27 and TRBJ1-1, with TRBD1 as a possible D gene (6 bases). CDR1 and CDR2 from the germline V gene are MNHEY and SMNVEV (reference sequence). This CDR3 is 15 amino acids long. Trimming removed 5 bases at V and 10 bases at J, with 23 bases between. CDR3 residues: CASSTFGRDTEGAFF. The CDR3 DNA reads TGTGCCAGCAGTACCTTTGGCCGGGACACGGAAGGAGCTTTCTTT.

The V gene is TRBV7-8, the J gene TRBJ1-6; D call uncertain. CDR3 length: 17 amino acids. Germline V gene data show CDR1 as SGHVS and CDR2 as FQNEAQ. Trimming pared 1 base from V and 7 bases from J, leaving 17 bases between. This CDR3 is CASSLEDPGRWNSPLHF. The CDR3 DNA follows: TGTGCCAGCAGCTTAGAAGACCCCGGTCGGTGGAATTCACCCCTCCACTTT. Together with reference TRBV7-8 and TRBJ1-6, the CDR3 gives the full variable domain: GAGVSQSPRYKVAKRGQDVALRCDPISGHVSLFWYQQALGQGPEFLTYFQNEAQLDKSGLPSDRFFAERPEGSVSTLKIQRTQQEDSAVYLCASSLEDPGRWNSPLHFGNGTRLTVT.